Below, one T cell receptor beta chain is given with its context. Antigen: not known. This sample is drawn from a study of shared clonotypes between healthy human individuals. General study results and limits: A small donor pool kept down the genetic and exposure-history diversity that was represented. Larger estimated richness was generally seen in naive subsets than in memory subsets.

The CDR3 extends over 16 amino acids. Germline V gives CDR1 SGHTA, CDR2 FQGNSA. The V gene lost 2 bases and the J gene lost 2 bases, with 15 bases spanning the gap. Those who donated, Caucasian adults without exception, all lived in Nashville, Tennessee. Several immunoSEQ 96-well plates shared each subset's DNA, each plate a replicate. The method was immunoSEQ multiplex PCR; TCRdb's version includes in-frame clones alone and lacks a portion of them. The sample carries some 1,400,000 clones, 96% recorded once. The TCR sequence derives from a man aged 25 to 40 in good health. The chain couples TRBV7-2 to TRBJ1-1; no firm D call. The material sequenced was naive CD4+ T cells sorted from blood. Subset meaning: CD45RA+ positively selected. CDR3 DNA sequence: TGTGCCAGCAGCTTAAGGTTCGGAGGGTTCAACACTGAAGCTTTCTTT. Translating gives CASSLRFGGFNTEAFF.